The 10 T cell receptor beta chains below all came from one sample that was sequenced in a study of early T cells in non-severe SARS-CoV-2 infection. TCRdb used MiXCR to reprocess the 5' RACE reads, holding one entry per CDR3 protein. Among around 28,000 distinct CDR3 sequences listed, about 4% were seen once. The sequenced sample consisted of whole blood. Receptor source: an adult who was a healthcare worker with PCR-confirmed SARS-CoV-2 infection or an uninfected control (not recorded which).

The V and J genes are TRBV6-5 and TRBJ2-7; D may be TRBD2 (5 bases). The CDR3 runs to 15 residues. Germline values: CDR1 MNHEY, CDR2 SVGAGI. V was clipped by 2 bases and J by 6 bases, with 17 bases between them. CDR3 loop: CASSYGGTSLAEQYF. The CDR3 DNA reads as TGTGCCAGCAGTTACGGAGGCACCTCCCTCGCCGAGCAGTACTTC.

Only a few counts were recorded for this clonotype. The chain combines TRBV7-9 with TRBJ2-7, with D possibly called TRBD1 or TRBD2 (5 bases each). V was pared by 6 bases and J by 5 bases, with 20 bases between. Germline-derived CDR1 and CDR2 are SEHNR and FQNEAQ (reference sequence). This CDR3 has 15 amino acids. CDR3 residues: CASSTLGTQVNEQYF. The CDR3 nucleotides are TGTGCCAGCAGTACCCTCGGGACCCAAGTCAACGAGCAGTACTTC.

This clonotype was detected many times. V usage is TRBV28 and J usage is TRBJ2-7; D is uncertain. V was shortened by 4 bases and J by 9 bases, with 13 bases between the two germline ends. The CDR3 runs to 12 residues. Looked up from germline, CDR1 is MDHEN and CDR2 is SYDVKM. CDR3 bases: TGTGCCAGCAGTTCGCCGACATTTAGGCAGTACTTC. This encodes CASSSPTFRQYF. Full variable domain (rest looked up from reference TRBV28 and TRBJ2-7): DVKVTQSSRYLVKRTGEKVFLECVQDMDHENMFWYRQDPGLGLRLIYFSYDVKMKEKGDIPEGYSVSREKKERFSLILESASTNQTSMYLCASSSPTFRQYFGPGTRLTVT.

In this sample, this clonotype turned up many times. This sequence joins TRBV7-8 and TRBJ2-7; possibly TRBD2 for D (6 bases). The CDR3 is 16 amino acids. V lost 7 bases, J lost 3 bases, and 22 bases lay in between. Germline CDR1 is SGHVS and CDR2 is FQNEAQ. The CDR3 is CASIPRRRDSFYEQYF. As DNA, the CDR3 is TGTGCCAGCATCCCCCGGCGGCGGGACTCCTTCTACGAGCAGTACTTC.

A few counts support this clonotype. V is TRBV5-1 and J is TRBJ2-7; 10 bases line up with TRBD2. This CDR3 has 14 residues. The V gene end was trimmed by 4 bases and the J gene end by 5 bases; junction bases not matched to a gene: 6. Germline loops: CDR1 SGHRS, CDR2 YFSETQ. The CDR3 bases are TGCGCCAGCAGCGACCTAGCGGGAGTTGACGAGCAGTACTTC. Translation gives CASSDLAGVDEQYF.

This clonotype was observed at least ten times. V gene TRBV15 combines with J gene TRBJ2-3, with a weak D call TRBD2 (5 bases). V dropped 1 base and J dropped 0 bases, with 8 bases sitting between them. CDR3 size: 15 residues. Germline-derived CDR1 and CDR2 are LNHNV and YYDKDF (reference sequence). The CDR3 region has the DNA TGTGCCACCAGCAGAGGAGCGGTTAGCACAGATACGCAGTATTTT. Protein: CATSRGAVSTDTQYF.

There are many counts of this clonotype. This rearrangement joins TRBV30 to TRBJ2-1; D ambiguous. Per germline, CDR1 GTSNPN and CDR2 SVGIG (reference sequence). V lost 2 bases to trimming and J lost 3 bases, with 5 bases between them. This CDR3 comprises 12 residues. For the CDR3, the DNA is TGTGCCTGGAGTCAAGACTACAATGAGCAGTTCTTC. Encoded protein: CAWSQDYNEQFF.

This clonotype appeared a few times. The chain uses TRBV7-8 and TRBJ1-3; D not resolved. Trimming took 5 bases from V and 4 from J, leaving 15 bases between them. The germline V gene has CDR1 SGHVS and CDR2 FQNEAQ. The CDR3 covers 15 residues. CDR3 protein: CASSAGLAGGNTIYF. The CDR3, as DNA: TGTGCCAGCAGCGCCGGGCTTGCTGGGGGAAACACCATATATTTT.

This clonotype was found many times. The gene calls are TRBV28 and TRBJ2-6, with a weak D call TRBD1 (6 bases). The CDR3 loop spans 16 amino acids. The V gene lost 9 bases and the J gene lost 2 bases, with 17 bases spanning the gap. CDR1 and CDR2 (germline): MDHEN, SYDVKM. The CDR3 loop is CASKRNGTPGANVLTF. The CDR3 DNA reads as TGTGCCAGTAAAAGAAACGGGACACCTGGGGCCAACGTCCTGACTTTC.

This clonotype showed up many times. The chain joins TRBV5-1 to TRBJ2-5, with D possibly called TRBD1 or TRBD2 (6 bases each). The V gene lost 7 bases and the J gene lost 5 bases, with 21 bases spanning the gap. Per germline, CDR1 SGHRS and CDR2 YFSETQ. The CDR3 covers 15 residues. The CDR3 DNA sequence: TGCGCCAGCTCCGGTGAGGGGGGTTGGCCGGAGACCCAGTACTTC. Protein sequence: CASSGEGGWPETQYF.